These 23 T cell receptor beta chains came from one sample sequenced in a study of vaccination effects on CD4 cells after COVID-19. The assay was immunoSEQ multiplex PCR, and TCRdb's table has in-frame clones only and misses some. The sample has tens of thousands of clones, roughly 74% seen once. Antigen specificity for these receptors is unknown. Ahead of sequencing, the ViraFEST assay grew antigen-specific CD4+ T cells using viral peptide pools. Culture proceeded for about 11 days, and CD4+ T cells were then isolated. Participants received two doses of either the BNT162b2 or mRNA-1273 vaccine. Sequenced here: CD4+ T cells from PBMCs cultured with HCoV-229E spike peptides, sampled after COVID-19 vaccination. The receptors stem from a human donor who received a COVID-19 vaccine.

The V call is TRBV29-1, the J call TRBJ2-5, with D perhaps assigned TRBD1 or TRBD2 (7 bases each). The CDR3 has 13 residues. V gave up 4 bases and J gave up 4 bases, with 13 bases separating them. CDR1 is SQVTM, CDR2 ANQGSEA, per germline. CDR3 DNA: TGCAGCGTTGGGCAGGGGGGGGGAGAGACCCAGTACTTC. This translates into CSVGQGGGETQYF.

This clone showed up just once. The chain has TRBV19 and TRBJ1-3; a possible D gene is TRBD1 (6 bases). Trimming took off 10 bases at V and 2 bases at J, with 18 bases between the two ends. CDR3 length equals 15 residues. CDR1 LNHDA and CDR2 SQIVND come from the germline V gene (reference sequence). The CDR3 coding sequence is TGTGCCACCTCACCCTCCGGGGGCACTGGAAACACCATATATTTT. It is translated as CATSPSGGTGNTIYF.

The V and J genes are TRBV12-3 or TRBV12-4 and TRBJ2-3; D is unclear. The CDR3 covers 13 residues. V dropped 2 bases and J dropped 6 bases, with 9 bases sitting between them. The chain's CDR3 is CASSLRQADTQYF. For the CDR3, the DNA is TGTGCCAGCAGTTTACGGCAGGCCGATACGCAGTATTTT.

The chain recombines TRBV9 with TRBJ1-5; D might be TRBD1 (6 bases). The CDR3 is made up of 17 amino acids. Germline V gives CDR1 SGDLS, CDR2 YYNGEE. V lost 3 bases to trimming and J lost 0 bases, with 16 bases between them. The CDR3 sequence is CASSADGTHYSNQPQHF. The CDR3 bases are TGTGCCAGCAGCGCCGACGGGACACACTATAGCAATCAGCCCCAGCATTTT. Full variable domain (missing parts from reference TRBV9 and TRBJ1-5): DSGVTQTPKHLITATGQRVTLRCSPRSGDLSVYWYQQSLDQGLQFLIQYYNGEERAKGNILERFSAQQFPDLHSELNLSSLELGDSALYFCASSADGTHYSNQPQHFGDGTRLSIL.

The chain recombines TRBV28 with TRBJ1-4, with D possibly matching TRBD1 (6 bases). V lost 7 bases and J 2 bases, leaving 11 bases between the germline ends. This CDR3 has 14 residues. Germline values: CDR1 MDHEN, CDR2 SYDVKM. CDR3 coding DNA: TGTGCCAGCAACTACGGGGGCACTAATGAAAAACTGTTTTTT. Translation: CASNYGGTNEKLFF.

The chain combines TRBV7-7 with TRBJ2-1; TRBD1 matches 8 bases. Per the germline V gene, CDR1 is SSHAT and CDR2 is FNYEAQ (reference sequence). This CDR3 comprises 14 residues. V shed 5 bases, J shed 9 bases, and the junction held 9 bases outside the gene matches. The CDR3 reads CASSQARQGTEQFF. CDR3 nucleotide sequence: TGTGCCAGCAGCCAAGCCCGACAGGGGACTGAGCAGTTCTTC.

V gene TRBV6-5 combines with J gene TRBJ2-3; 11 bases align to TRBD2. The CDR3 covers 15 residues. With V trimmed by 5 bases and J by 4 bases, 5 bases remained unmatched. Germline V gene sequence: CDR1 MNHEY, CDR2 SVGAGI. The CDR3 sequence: CASSPPGLAADTQYF. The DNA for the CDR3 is TGTGCCAGCAGTCCCCCGGGACTAGCGGCAGATACGCAGTATTTT.

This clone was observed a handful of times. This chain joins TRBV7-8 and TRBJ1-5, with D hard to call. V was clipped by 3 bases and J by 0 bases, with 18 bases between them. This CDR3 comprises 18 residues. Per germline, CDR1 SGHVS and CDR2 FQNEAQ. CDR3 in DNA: TGTGCCAGCAGCTTGCAAGTGTGGGGTGACCTTAGCAATCAGCCCCAGCATTTT. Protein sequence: CASSLQVWGDLSNQPQHF.

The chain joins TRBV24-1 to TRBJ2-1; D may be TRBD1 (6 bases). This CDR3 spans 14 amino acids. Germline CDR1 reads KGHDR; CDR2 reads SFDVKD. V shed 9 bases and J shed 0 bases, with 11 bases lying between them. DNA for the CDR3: TGTGCCACCCAACAGGGCGGCTCCTACAATGAGCAGTTCTTC. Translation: CATQQGGSYNEQFF.

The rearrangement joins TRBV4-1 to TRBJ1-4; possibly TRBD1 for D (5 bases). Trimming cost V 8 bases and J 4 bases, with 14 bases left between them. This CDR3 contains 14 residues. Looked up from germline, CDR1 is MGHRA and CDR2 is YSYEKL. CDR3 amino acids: CASQNQGLNEKLFF. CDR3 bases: TGCGCCAGCCAAAACCAGGGCCTTAATGAAAAACTGTTTTTT.

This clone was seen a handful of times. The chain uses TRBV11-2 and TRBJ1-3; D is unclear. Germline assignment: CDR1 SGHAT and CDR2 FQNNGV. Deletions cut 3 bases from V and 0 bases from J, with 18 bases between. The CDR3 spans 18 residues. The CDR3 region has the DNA TGTGCCAGCAGCTTCAGACCGGTGCGAGGGAGCTCTGGAAACACCATATATTTT. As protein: CASSFRPVRGSSGNTIYF. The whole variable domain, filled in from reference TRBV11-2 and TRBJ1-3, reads EAGVAQSPRYKIIEKRQSVAFWCNPISGHATLYWYQQILGQGPKLLIQFQNNGVVDDSQLPKDRFSAERLKGVDSTLKIQPAKLEDSAVYLCASSFRPVRGSSGNTIYFGEGSWLTVV.

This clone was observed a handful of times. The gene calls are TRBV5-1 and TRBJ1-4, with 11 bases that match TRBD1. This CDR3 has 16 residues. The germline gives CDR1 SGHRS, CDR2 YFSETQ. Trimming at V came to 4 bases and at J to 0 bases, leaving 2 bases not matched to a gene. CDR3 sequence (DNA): TGCGCCAGCAGCAGGGGACAGGGGGCAACTAATGAAAAACTGTTTTTT. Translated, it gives CASSRGQGATNEKLFF. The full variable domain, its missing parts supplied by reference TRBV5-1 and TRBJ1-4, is KAGVTQTPRYLIKTRGQQVTLSCSPISGHRSVSWYQQTPGQGLQFLFEYFSETQRNKGNFPGRFSGRQFSNSRSEMNVSTLELGDSALYLCASSRGQGATNEKLFFGSGTQLSVL.

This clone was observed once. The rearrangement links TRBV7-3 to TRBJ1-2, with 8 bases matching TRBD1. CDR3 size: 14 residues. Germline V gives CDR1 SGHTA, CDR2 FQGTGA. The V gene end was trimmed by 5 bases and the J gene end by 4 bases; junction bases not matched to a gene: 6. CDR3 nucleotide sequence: TGTGCCAGCAGCCTCAGGGGGCCAGGCTATGGCTACACCTTC. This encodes CASSLRGPGYGYTF.

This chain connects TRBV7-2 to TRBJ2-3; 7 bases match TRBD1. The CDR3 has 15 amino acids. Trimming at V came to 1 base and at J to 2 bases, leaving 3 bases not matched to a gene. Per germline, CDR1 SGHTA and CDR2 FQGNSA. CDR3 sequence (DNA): TGTGCCAGCAGCTTAGGAAGGGGGCACACAGATACGCAGTATTTT. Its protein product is CASSLGRGHTDTQYF.

CDR3 nucleotide sequence: TGTGCCAGCAGTGAAGAAGCTACCGTCACGGAAAAACTGTTTTTT. It encodes CASSEEATVTEKLFF. V and J are TRBV2 and TRBJ1-4; D is undetermined. The CDR3 totals 15 residues. Trimming left V 1 base short and J 8 bases short, with 14 bases between. CDR1 SNHLY and CDR2 FYNNEI come from the germline V gene.

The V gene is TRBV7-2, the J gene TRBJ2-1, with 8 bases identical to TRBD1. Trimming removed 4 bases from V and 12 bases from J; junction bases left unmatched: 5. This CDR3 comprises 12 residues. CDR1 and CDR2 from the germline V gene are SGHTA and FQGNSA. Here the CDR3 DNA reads TGTGCCAGCAGCTCGGACAGGGACGCGCAGTTCTTC. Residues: CASSSDRDAQFF.

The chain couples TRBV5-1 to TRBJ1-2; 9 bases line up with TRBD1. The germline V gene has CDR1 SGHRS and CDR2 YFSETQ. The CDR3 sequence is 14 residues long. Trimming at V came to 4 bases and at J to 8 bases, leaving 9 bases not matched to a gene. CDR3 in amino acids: CASSTGQGPGGYTF. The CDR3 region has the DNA TGCGCCAGCAGCACCGGACAGGGGCCGGGGGGCTACACCTTC.

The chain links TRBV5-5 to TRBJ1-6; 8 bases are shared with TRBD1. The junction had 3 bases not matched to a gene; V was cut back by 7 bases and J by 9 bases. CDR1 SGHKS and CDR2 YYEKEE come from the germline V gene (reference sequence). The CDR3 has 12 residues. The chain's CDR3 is CASDRGASPLHF. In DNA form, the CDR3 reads TGTGCCAGCGACAGGGGAGCTTCACCCCTCCACTTT. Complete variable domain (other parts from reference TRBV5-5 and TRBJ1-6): DAGVTQSPTHLIKTRGQQVTLRCSPISGHKSVSWYQQVLGQGPQFIFQYYEKEERGRGNFPDRFSARQFPNYSSELNVNALLLGDSALYLCASDRGASPLHFGNGTRLTVT.

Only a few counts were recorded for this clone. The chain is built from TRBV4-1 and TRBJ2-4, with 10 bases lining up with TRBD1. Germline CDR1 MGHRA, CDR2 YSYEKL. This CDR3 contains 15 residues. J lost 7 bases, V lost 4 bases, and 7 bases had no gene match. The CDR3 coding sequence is TGCGCCAGCAGCCCACCGGAGGACAGGGGGAACATTCAGTACTTC. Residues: CASSPPEDRGNIQYF.

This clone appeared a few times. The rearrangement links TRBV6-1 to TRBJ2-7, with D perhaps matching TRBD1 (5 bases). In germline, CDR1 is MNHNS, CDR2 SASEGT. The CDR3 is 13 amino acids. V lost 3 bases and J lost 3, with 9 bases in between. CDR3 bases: TGTGCCAGCAGTGACCATCAGGGCTACGAGCAGTACGTC. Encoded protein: CASSDHQGYEQYV.

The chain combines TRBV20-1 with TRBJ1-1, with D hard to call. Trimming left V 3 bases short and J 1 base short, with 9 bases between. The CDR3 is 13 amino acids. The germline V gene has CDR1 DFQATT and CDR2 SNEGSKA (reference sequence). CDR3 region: CSASKGGNTEAFF. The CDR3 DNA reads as TGCAGTGCTAGTAAGGGAGGGAACACTGAAGCTTTCTTT.

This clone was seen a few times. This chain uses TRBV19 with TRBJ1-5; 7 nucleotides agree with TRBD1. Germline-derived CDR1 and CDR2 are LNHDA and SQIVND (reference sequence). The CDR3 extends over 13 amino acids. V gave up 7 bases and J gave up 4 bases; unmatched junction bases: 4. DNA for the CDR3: TGTGCCAGTAAGGACAGGAGGAATCAGCCCCAGCATTTT. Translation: CASKDRRNQPQHF.

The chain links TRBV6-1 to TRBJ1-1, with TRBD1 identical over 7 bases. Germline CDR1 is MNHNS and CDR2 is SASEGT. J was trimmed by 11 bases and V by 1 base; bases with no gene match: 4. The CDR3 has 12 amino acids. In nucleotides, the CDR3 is TGTGCCAGCAGTGAAGTAAGGGGGCGGGCTTTCTTT. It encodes CASSEVRGRAFF.